The 24 T cell receptor beta chains reported below all come from one sample, sequenced in a study of blood T cell repertoires in COVID-19. Measured with immunoSEQ multiplex PCR; TCRdb has only the in-frame clones, and not every one. The sample has approximately 110,000 clones, more than 80% seen once; the top ten hold around 1.1%. Sequenced material: peripheral blood. The receptor set was obtained from a human donor in a cohort sampled during active COVID-19.

This chain uses TRBV5-1 with TRBJ2-1; D perhaps matches TRBD1 (6 bases). CDR1 SGHRS and CDR2 YFSETQ come from the germline V gene. The V and J ends lost 4 bases and 10 bases respectively, with 15 bases between them. The CDR3 loop spans 13 amino acids. The CDR3 coding sequence is TGCGCCAGCAGCGGTCGGGTTCAGGGGGAGCAGTTCTTC. Translated, it gives CASSGRVQGEQFF.

The rearrangement uses TRBV9 and TRBJ2-1; 13 bases agree with TRBD2. This CDR3 is 17 amino acids long. V was clipped by 0 bases and J by 8 bases; unmatched bases: 8. Germline assignment: CDR1 SGDLS and CDR2 YYNGEE. Here the CDR3 reads CASSVGGTSGGAHEQFF. The CDR3 region has the DNA TGTGCCAGCAGCGTAGGTGGTACTAGCGGGGGGGCCCATGAGCAGTTCTTC.

CDR3 coding DNA: TGTGCCAGCAGCGAGGGGTTGGGAGGGACCCAGTACTTC. It codes for CASSEGLGGTQYF. The chain couples TRBV7-3 to TRBJ2-5, with a tentative D call TRBD2 (6 bases). In germline, CDR1 is SGHTA, CDR2 FQGTGA. The CDR3 is 13 amino acids. Trimming stripped 5 bases from V and 7 bases from J, with 14 bases between.

This rearrangement joins TRBV7-9 to TRBJ1-1; D might be TRBD1 (5 bases). In germline, CDR1 is SEHNR, CDR2 FQNEAQ (reference sequence). Trimming pared 0 bases from V and 1 base from J, leaving 9 bases between. The CDR3 length is 15 residues. The CDR3 coding sequence is TGTGCCAGCAGCTTAGCCGGGGGTCCGAACACTGAAGCTTTCTTT. This translates into CASSLAGGPNTEAFF.

The chain is built from TRBV4-3 and TRBJ2-1; 9 nucleotides line up with TRBD2. The germline CDR1 and CDR2 sequences are LGHNA and YSLEER. This CDR3 contains 17 residues. With 1 base clipped from V and 7 bases from J, the junction kept 11 bases outside the gene matches. The CDR3 DNA is TGCGCCAGCAGCCAAGGGGTAGCGGGAGCCACAGGAAATGAGCAGTTCTTC. Protein sequence: CASSQGVAGATGNEQFF.

The rearrangement links TRBV5-1 to TRBJ1-1; the match to TRBD1 covers 7 bases. V was pared by 2 bases and J by 5 bases, with 6 bases of the junction left unmatched. Germline-derived CDR1 and CDR2 are SGHRS and YFSETQ. This CDR3 spans 14 amino acids. CDR3 sequence (DNA): TGCGCCAGCAGCTTCGGTGACAGGGAGACTGAAGCTTTCTTT. Its protein is CASSFGDRETEAFF.

In this sample, this clone turned up once. This chain uses TRBV5-1 with TRBJ2-7; TRBD1 aligns across 10 bases. V shed 4 bases, J shed 6 bases, and the junction held 7 bases outside the gene matches. This CDR3 has 14 amino acids. The V gene's germline CDR1 is SGHRS and CDR2 YFSETQ. The CDR3 here is CASSPDRGTLEQYF. DNA of the CDR3: TGCGCCAGCAGCCCGGACAGGGGGACCCTCGAGCAGTACTTC.

The chain carries TRBV7-9 and TRBJ2-5, with D maybe TRBD2 (7 bases). CDR3 length equals 18 residues. Germline lookup yields CDR1 SEHNR and CDR2 FQNEAQ (reference sequence). Trimming left V 4 bases short and J 5 bases short, with 26 bases between. CDR3 in DNA: TGTGCCAGCAGCTGGGGGGGGCGCGGGTCACCATGGTTGGAGACCCAGTACTTC. This gives the protein CASSWGGRGSPWLETQYF.

A few counts support this clone. CDR3 protein: CASTKTGQGNTEAFF. In nucleotides, the CDR3 is TGCGCCAGCACCAAAACGGGACAGGGAAACACTGAAGCTTTCTTT. The genes are TRBV4-1 and TRBJ1-1; the match to TRBD1 covers 9 bases. The germline V gene has CDR1 MGHRA and CDR2 YSYEKL. This CDR3 region has 15 residues. Germline trimming cut 7 bases from V and 2 bases from J; bases unmatched to any gene: 8.

This chain connects TRBV10-3 to TRBJ2-5, with D possibly TRBD1 on 6 matching bases. This CDR3 is built from 13 residues. The ends were cut back, 6 bases at V and 5 bases at J, with 13 bases in the middle. Germline CDR1 and CDR2: ENHRY and SYGVKD. CDR3: CAIRLTGSETQYF. CDR3 nucleotides: TGTGCCATCAGACTGACAGGTTCGGAGACCCAGTACTTC.

This chain joins TRBV10-2 and TRBJ2-3, with D perhaps TRBD1 (7 bases). Trimming took off 2 bases at V and 5 bases at J, with 11 bases between the two ends. The CDR3 is made up of 14 amino acids. The germline gives CDR1 WSHSY, CDR2 SAAADI. CDR3 bases: TGCGCCAGCAGTGAGAGACAGGGAGGAGATACGCAGTATTTT. Translated: CASSERQGGDTQYF.

The chain employs TRBV19 and TRBJ1-2, with D maybe TRBD1 (5 bases). V was cut by 3 bases and J by 7 bases, with 18 bases left in between. Germline V gene data show CDR1 as LNHDA and CDR2 as SQIVND (reference sequence). This CDR3 region has 15 residues. The CDR3 sequence: CASSIQPGKRGGYTF. The CDR3 DNA reads as TGTGCCAGTAGTATTCAACCAGGAAAAAGGGGTGGCTACACCTTC.

The chain employs TRBV7-8 and TRBJ2-7, with 14 positions matching TRBD2. The germline V gene has CDR1 SGHVS and CDR2 FQNEAQ. Trimming at V came to 5 bases and at J to 0 bases, leaving 6 bases not matched to a gene. This CDR3 comprises 17 residues. DNA for the CDR3: TGTGCCAGCAGCCCGAGGACTAGCGGGGGGCCCTCCTACGAGCAGTACTTC. This translates into CASSPRTSGGPSYEQYF.

This CDR3 reads CASSMQRAGEQFF. The CDR3 coding sequence is TGTGCCAGCAGCATGCAACGGGCGGGTGAGCAGTTCTTC. The chain combines TRBV11-2 with TRBJ2-1; maybe TRBD2 (5 bases). V was cut by 5 bases and J by 9 bases, with 14 bases left in between. Germline V CDR1 and CDR2: SGHAT, FQNNGV. The CDR3 length is 13 residues.

The genes are TRBV4-1 and TRBJ2-2, with 15 bases matching TRBD2. This CDR3 has 18 residues. Germline trimming cut 4 bases from V and 5 bases from J; bases unmatched to any gene: 8. In germline, CDR1 is MGHRA, CDR2 YSYEKL. CDR3 nucleotides: TGCGCCAGCAGCCGTAAATCAGGACTAGCGGGAGGGACCGGGGAGCTGTTTTTT. Amino acid sequence: CASSRKSGLAGGTGELFF.

The chain employs TRBV28 and TRBJ2-7, with a tentative D call TRBD1 (5 bases). The ends were cut back, 3 bases at V and 1 base at J, with 7 bases in the middle. CDR3 length equals 13 residues. The germline CDR1 and CDR2 sequences are MDHEN and SYDVKM. CDR3 sequence: CASSLDTSYEQYF. The CDR3 bases are TGTGCCAGCAGTTTGGACACATCCTACGAGCAGTACTTC.

The chain carries TRBV13 and TRBJ2-1; 12 nucleotides align to TRBD2. The CDR3 contains 16 residues. Germline values: CDR1 PRHDT, CDR2 FYEKMQ (reference sequence). Trimming at V came to 6 bases and at J to 2 bases, leaving 5 bases not matched to a gene. The CDR3 here is CASSPSGGETYNEQFF. The CDR3 DNA is TGTGCCAGCAGTCCTAGCGGGGGGGAGACCTACAATGAGCAGTTCTTC.

This rearrangement joins TRBV9 to TRBJ2-2, with TRBD2 matching over 11 bases. CDR3 size: 17 residues. Germline CDR1 is SGDLS and CDR2 is YYNGEE. V lost 2 bases to trimming and J lost 3 bases; unmatched junction nucleotides: 6. The chain's CDR3 is CASSVIAGGPHTGELFF. CDR3 bases: TGTGCCAGCAGCGTTATAGCGGGAGGGCCGCACACCGGGGAGCTGTTTTTT.

V and J are TRBV7-3 and TRBJ2-1; 9 bases agree with TRBD2. The CDR3 runs to 14 residues. The J segment lost 4 bases and the V segment lost 2 bases, leaving 0 bases of the junction unmatched. The V gene's germline CDR1 is SGHTA and CDR2 FQGTGA. The CDR3 DNA follows: TGTGCCAGCAGCTTAGCGGGAGGGTACAATGAGCAGTTCTTC. Translated: CASSLAGGYNEQFF.

The rearrangement joins TRBV19 to TRBJ2-2; TRBD1 might be the D (5 bases). The germline V gene has CDR1 LNHDA and CDR2 SQIVND (reference sequence). The CDR3 consists of 16 residues. V shed 6 bases and J shed 8 bases, with 22 bases lying between them. CDR3 DNA sequence: TGTGCCAGTAGCAACAAAGGACACGAGGCCTTAGGGGAGCTGTTTTTT. Protein sequence: CASSNKGHEALGELFF.

The V and J genes are TRBV19 and TRBJ2-4; the D gene is possibly TRBD2 (6 bases). The CDR3 is made up of 16 amino acids. The germline CDR1 and CDR2 sequences are LNHDA and SQIVND (reference sequence). V was clipped by 3 bases and J by 3 bases, with 15 bases between them. CDR3 region: CASSISGNLGKNIQYF. CDR3 coding DNA: TGTGCCAGTAGTATTAGCGGCAACTTAGGCAAAAACATTCAGTACTTC.

This chain links TRBV4-2 with TRBJ2-1, with 8 bases aligning to TRBD2. The CDR3 runs to 17 residues. Germline V gene data show CDR1 as LGHNA and CDR2 as YNFKEQ. The junction had 5 bases not matched to a gene; V was cut back by 0 bases and J by 1 base. CDR3 region: CASSQEASGYSYNEQFF. For the CDR3, the DNA is TGTGCCAGCAGCCAAGAGGCTAGCGGGTATTCCTACAATGAGCAGTTCTTC.

The chain recombines TRBV13 with TRBJ2-3; TRBD1 is a possible D gene (5 bases). Trimming shortened V by 0 bases and J by 1 base, and 8 bases separated the two germline ends. This CDR3 region has 15 residues. Germline V gene sequence: CDR1 PRHDT, CDR2 FYEKMQ (reference sequence). This CDR3 reads CASSLGGRGTDTQYF. In DNA, the CDR3 is TGTGCCAGCAGCTTAGGGGGCAGGGGCACAGATACGCAGTATTTT.

This chain links TRBV28 with TRBJ1-5; D remains unclear. The germline V gene encodes CDR1 MDHEN and CDR2 SYDVKM. Trimming cost V 5 bases and J 5 bases, with 10 bases left between them. The CDR3 has 13 residues. CDR3 bases: TGTGCCAGCAGTCAAGTCCGGGATCAGCCCCAGCATTTT. This translates into CASSQVRDQPQHF.